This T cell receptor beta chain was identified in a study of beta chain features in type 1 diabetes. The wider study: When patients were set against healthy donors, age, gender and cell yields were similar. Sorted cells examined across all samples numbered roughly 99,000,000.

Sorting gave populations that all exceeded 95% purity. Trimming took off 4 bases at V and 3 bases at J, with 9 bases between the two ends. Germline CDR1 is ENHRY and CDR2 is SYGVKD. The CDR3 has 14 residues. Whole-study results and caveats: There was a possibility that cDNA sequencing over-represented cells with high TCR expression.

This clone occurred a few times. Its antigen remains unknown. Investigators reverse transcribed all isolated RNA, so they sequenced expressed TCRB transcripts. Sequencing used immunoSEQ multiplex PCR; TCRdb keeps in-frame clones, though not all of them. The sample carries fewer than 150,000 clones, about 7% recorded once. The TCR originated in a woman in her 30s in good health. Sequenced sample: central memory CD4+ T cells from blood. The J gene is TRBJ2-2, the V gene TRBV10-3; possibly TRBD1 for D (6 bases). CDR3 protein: CAISGQADTGELFF. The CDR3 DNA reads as TGTGCCATCAGTGGACAGGCTGACACCGGGGAGCTGTTTTTT.